Below are 30 T cell receptor beta chains sequenced from a single sample in a study of CD8+CD57+ T cells in acquired aplastic anemia (dated by TCRdb to 2017 to 2018). The data were produced on an Illumina HiSeq 2000. Genomic DNA served as template for TCR beta VDJ combination and CDR3 sequence profiling. In-frame beta chains were kept once TCRdb had trimmed the public reads at Q25 with fastp and called clones with MiXCR. Every distinct CDR3 protein forms one entry, paired with its most common genes and DNA. A total of fewer than 100,000 distinct CDR3 sequences appear in this sample, under 50% of them only once. The top ten hold roughly 70% of the sample. The sequencing input was sorted CD4+, CD8+, or CD8+CD57+ T cells (not recorded which) from PBMCs. The receptors were gathered from a human donor in good health, serving as a control.

This clonotype occurred once. This rearrangement joins TRBV2 to TRBJ1-2; the match to TRBD1 covers 9 bases. The CDR3 length is 12 residues. Germline trimming cut 6 bases from V and 8 bases from J; bases unmatched to any gene: 4. CDR1 and CDR2 from the germline V gene are SNHLY and FYNNEI. The CDR3 here is CASRGTGLGYTF. CDR3 DNA sequence: TGTGCCAGCAGAGGGACAGGGCTAGGCTACACCTTC.

The chain uses TRBV24-1 and TRBJ1-5; 7 positions agree with TRBD1. The germline V gene has CDR1 KGHDR and CDR2 SFDVKD. J lost 6 bases, V lost 3 bases, and 4 bases had no gene match. The CDR3 sequence is 14 residues long. The CDR3 protein is CATSDGQALQPQHF. Here the CDR3 DNA reads TGTGCCACCAGTGATGGACAGGCACTTCAGCCCCAGCATTTT.

The genes are TRBV15 and TRBJ1-5; the D gene is possibly TRBD1 (6 bases). The V gene lost 0 bases and the J gene lost 7 bases, with 16 bases spanning the gap. Germline V gives CDR1 LNHNV, CDR2 YYDKDF (reference sequence). CDR3 size: 16 residues. The CDR3 region has the DNA TGTGCCACCAGCAGAGATAGGGGGGCACGCGAGCAGCCCCAGCATTTT. Protein sequence: CATSRDRGAREQPQHF. The full variable domain, rest sourced from reference TRBV15 and TRBJ1-5, is DAMVIQNPRYQVTQFGKPVTLSCSQTLNHNVMYWYQQKSSQAPKLLFHYYDKDFNNEADTPDNFQSRRPNTSFCFLDIRSPGLGDTAMYLCATSRDRGAREQPQHFGDGTRLSIL.

With respect to this clonotype: This CDR3 fails to terminate in the conserved phenylalanine or tryptophan, so it likely reflects a read error. V gene TRBV13 combines with J gene TRBJ2-1, with TRBD2 matching 12 bases. The CDR3 extends over 18 amino acids. Germline loops: CDR1 PRHDT, CDR2 FYEKMQ (reference sequence). V shed 4 bases and J 0 bases; nucleotides not matched to a gene: 7. CDR3 sequence: CASSSPTSGGSSYNEQFS. The CDR3, as DNA: TGTGCCAGCAGCTCCCCGACTAGCGGGGGATCCTCCTACAATGAGCAGTTCTCC.

This clonotype was seen repeatedly, ten times or more. The chain employs TRBV15 and TRBJ1-1; 8 bases are a match to TRBD1. The V gene end was trimmed by 0 bases and the J gene end by 11 bases; junction bases not matched to a gene: 11. Per the germline V gene, CDR1 is LNHNV and CDR2 is YYDKDF (reference sequence). This CDR3 comprises 15 residues. The chain's CDR3 is CATSRDRTGYGMAFF. CDR3 DNA sequence: TGTGCCACCAGCAGAGATAGGACAGGGTATGGAATGGCTTTCTTT.

This chain uses TRBV12-3 or TRBV12-4 with TRBJ1-5; D is unclear. This CDR3 spans 14 amino acids. V lost 4 bases and J 4 bases, leaving 11 bases between the germline ends. The CDR3 DNA is TGTGCCAGCAGTTCCGGACGGTTTAATCAGCCCCAGCATTTT. Translation: CASSSGRFNQPQHF.

This clonotype was found many times. J is TRBJ2-7 and V is TRBV7-9; the D gene is possibly TRBD1 (5 bases). V dropped 7 bases and J dropped 9 bases, with 16 bases sitting between them. This CDR3 comprises 12 residues. Looked up from germline, CDR1 is SEHNR and CDR2 is FQNEAQ (reference sequence). CDR3 DNA sequence: TGTGCCAGCAACTCAGGGTCCGCCGGGCAGTACTTC. Protein: CASNSGSAGQYF.

V is TRBV24-1 and J is TRBJ1-2, with TRBD1 matching over 10 bases. This CDR3 is built from 17 residues. V gave up 6 bases and J gave up 4 bases; unmatched junction bases: 13. CDR1 and CDR2 (germline): KGHDR, SFDVKD. Written as DNA, the CDR3 is TGTGCCACCAGTCCAAGCCGGGACAGGGGTATAGGCTATGGCTACACCTTC. The encoded protein is CATSPSRDRGIGYGYTF.

V usage is TRBV15 and J usage is TRBJ2-5; the match to TRBD2 covers 11 bases. CDR1 is LNHNV and CDR2 is YYDKDF in the germline V gene (reference sequence). Losses at the gene ends were 2 bases for V and 5 bases for J; bases not matched to a gene: 7. The CDR3 extends over 16 amino acids. CDR3 bases: TGTGCCACCAGCAGATTACTAGCGGGAGTGTTGGAGACCCAGTACTTC. Translation: CATSRLLAGVLETQYF.

The rearrangement joins TRBV24-1 to TRBJ2-7; 8 bases line up with TRBD2. In germline, CDR1 is KGHDR, CDR2 SFDVKD. CDR3 length: 13 residues. J lost 3 bases, V lost 7 bases, and 4 bases had no gene match. The CDR3 region is CATSGTSGYEQYF. The DNA for the CDR3 is TGTGCCACCAGCGGCACTAGCGGCTACGAGCAGTACTTC.

This clonotype was detected many times. The gene calls are TRBV11-2 and TRBJ2-1; 8 positions agree with TRBD2. CDR1 is SGHAT and CDR2 is FQNNGV in the germline V gene. The length of the CDR3 is 14 residues. The V segment lost 11 bases and the J segment 7 bases; nucleotides outside the gene matches: 13. The chain's CDR3 is CASQPGRARNEQFF. For the CDR3, the DNA is TGTGCCTCACAGCCCGGGAGGGCCAGGAATGAGCAGTTCTTC.

This clonotype has ten or more counts. The rearrangement uses TRBV19 and TRBJ1-5; D gene unclear. This CDR3 spans 14 amino acids. Trimming cost V 4 bases and J 1 base, with 8 bases left between them. Looked up from germline, CDR1 is LNHDA and CDR2 is SQIVND (reference sequence). DNA of the CDR3: TGTGCCAGTAGTAACTTTTGGAGCAATCAGCCCCAGCATTTT. It codes for CASSNFWSNQPQHF. The whole variable domain, remainder taken from reference TRBV19 and TRBJ1-5, is DGGITQSPKYLFRKEGQNVTLSCEQNLNHDAMYWYRQDPGQGLRLIYYSQIVNDFQKGDIAEGYSVSREKKESFPLTVTSAQKNPTAFYLCASSNFWSNQPQHFGDGTRLSIL.

This clonotype was seen repeatedly, ten times or more. V is TRBV28 and J is TRBJ1-6; a possible D gene is TRBD1 (6 bases). The CDR3 loop spans 14 amino acids. V shed 3 bases and J shed 15 bases, with 18 bases lying between them. Germline CDR1 MDHEN, CDR2 SYDVKM. The chain's CDR3 is CASSLRTEAKYLHF. CDR3 nucleotide sequence: TGTGCCAGCAGTTTGAGGACAGAGGCTAAATACCTCCACTTT.

On this clonotype: A much larger clone lies a single base off, so this may be a read error. V gene TRBV12-3 or TRBV12-4 combines with J gene TRBJ2-7; TRBD2 might be the D (6 bases). The CDR3 loop spans 12 amino acids. CDR3: CASSSGRYEQSF. The DNA of the CDR3 is TGTGCCAGCAGTTCGGGGAGGTACGAGCAGTCCTTC.

V usage is TRBV25-1 and J usage is TRBJ2-2, with a tentative D call TRBD2 (5 bases). CDR1 is MGHDK, CDR2 SYGVNS, per germline. Trimming left V 6 bases short and J 3 bases short, with 14 bases between. CDR3 length: 15 residues. The CDR3 sequence is CASSSTGDYTGELFF. CDR3 sequence (DNA): TGTGCCAGCAGCTCCACCGGGGATTACACCGGGGAGCTGTTTTTT.

This chain links TRBV7-9 with TRBJ1-2; tentative D call: TRBD1 (6 bases). V gave up 4 bases and J gave up 1 base, with 10 bases separating them. This CDR3 has 14 amino acids. The germline V gene has CDR1 SEHNR and CDR2 FQNEAQ (reference sequence). CDR3 DNA sequence: TGTGCCAGCAGCTCGGGACATGTTAACTATGGCTACACCTTC. It specifies CASSSGHVNYGYTF.

This chain joins TRBV6-2 or TRBV6-3 and TRBJ1-6; D is uncertain. The CDR3 runs to 12 residues. Trimming removed 5 bases from V and 9 bases from J, with 8 bases in between. CDR1 MNHEY and CDR2 SVGEGT come from the germline V gene. CDR3 in DNA: TGTGCCAGCAGTGTCGGGAGTTCACCCCTCCACTTT. Translation: CASSVGSSPLHF.

CDR3 in DNA: TGCAGTGCTAGAATACAGGGGGATGGCTACACCTTC. This sequence encodes CSARIQGDGYTF. This chain links TRBV20-1 with TRBJ1-2; 8 bases are shared with TRBD1. The CDR3 covers 12 residues. Losses at the gene ends were 2 bases for V and 6 bases for J; bases not matched to a gene: 2. Germline values: CDR1 DFQATT, CDR2 SNEGSKA (reference sequence).

The table lists this clonotype with many counts. This chain joins TRBV9 and TRBJ1-5, with D unresolved. This CDR3 spans 13 amino acids. V lost 2 bases and J lost 0, with 3 bases in between. Germline V gene data show CDR1 as SGDLS and CDR2 as YYNGEE. The DNA for the CDR3 is TGTGCCAGCAGCGTTAATAGCAATCAGCCCCAGCATTTT. It codes for CASSVNSNQPQHF. The variable domain in full, completed from reference TRBV9 and TRBJ1-5, reads DSGVTQTPKHLITATGQRVTLRCSPRSGDLSVYWYQQSLDQGLQFLIQYYNGEERAKGNILERFSAQQFPDLHSELNLSSLELGDSALYFCASSVNSNQPQHFGDGTRLSIL.

J is TRBJ1-1 and V is TRBV7-9; maybe TRBD1 (5 bases). Germline V gene sequence: CDR1 SEHNR, CDR2 FQNEAQ (reference sequence). V lost 1 base and J 8 bases, leaving 8 bases between the germline ends. The CDR3 consists of 12 residues. In nucleotides, the CDR3 is TGTGCCAGCAGCTTAGGTGAGGGGGAAGCTTTCTTT. Amino acid sequence: CASSLGEGEAFF.

V and J are TRBV10-3 and TRBJ1-5; TRBD1 matches 12 bases. Germline V CDR1 and CDR2: ENHRY, SYGVKD. V lost 6 bases to trimming and J lost 5 bases; unmatched junction nucleotides: 5. CDR3 length: 15 residues. CDR3 sequence (DNA): TGTGCCATCAGCACCGGGACAGGGGGCTATCAGCCCCAGCATTTT. This translates into CAISTGTGGYQPQHF.

This clonotype was recorded at least ten times. This chain uses TRBV19 with TRBJ2-1; 14 bases align to TRBD2. After removal of 7 bases from V and 5 bases from J, the junction contained 1 base not matched to a gene. This CDR3 is built from 14 residues. From germline, CDR1 is LNHDA and CDR2 SQIVND (reference sequence). The CDR3 region is CASKGLAGDNEQFF. The CDR3 DNA reads TGTGCCAGTAAGGGACTAGCGGGAGACAATGAGCAGTTCTTC.

This clonotype was detected a few times. This sequence joins TRBV19 and TRBJ1-2; no clear D. There are 14 residues in the CDR3. The germline CDR1 and CDR2 sequences are LNHDA and SQIVND (reference sequence). Trimming took 5 bases from V and 4 from J, leaving 14 bases between them. The CDR3 DNA reads TGTGCCAGTAGTCCCCCGACGAGTGGCTATGGCTACACCTTC. This sequence encodes CASSPPTSGYGYTF.

CDR3 sequence: CATSPTGTNTEAFF. CDR3 in DNA: TGTGCCACCAGTCCTACAGGAACGAACACTGAAGCTTTCTTT. The chain employs TRBV24-1 and TRBJ1-1; maybe TRBD1 (5 bases). The CDR3 is 14 residues long. The V gene lost 6 bases and the J gene lost 1 base, with 11 bases spanning the gap. Looked up from germline, CDR1 is KGHDR and CDR2 is SFDVKD.

There are many counts of this clonotype. V and J are TRBV5-1 and TRBJ1-2, with D tentatively TRBD1 (5 bases). This CDR3 is 16 amino acids long. Germline assignment: CDR1 SGHRS and CDR2 YFSETQ. V was cut by 3 bases and J by 0 bases, with 15 bases left in between. CDR3 DNA: TGCGCCAGCAGCTGGCCGAGGGACGGAACTAACTATGGCTACACCTTC. This translates into CASSWPRDGTNYGYTF.

Many counts were recorded for this clonotype. The chain has TRBV9 and TRBJ2-5, with TRBD2 matching over 7 bases. The germline gives CDR1 SGDLS, CDR2 YYNGEE. V gave up 6 bases and J gave up 0 bases; unmatched junction bases: 8. The CDR3 has 15 amino acids. This CDR3 reads CASTTGGGYQETQYF. CDR3 sequence (DNA): TGTGCCAGCACGACGGGAGGAGGTTACCAAGAGACCCAGTACTTC.

The V call is TRBV24-1, the J call TRBJ2-7; TRBD2 matches at 8 bases. V was pared by 1 base and J by 6 bases, with 1 base of the junction left unmatched. This CDR3 is built from 13 residues. From germline, CDR1 is KGHDR and CDR2 SFDVKD. The CDR3 DNA sequence: TGTGCCACCAGTGATTTCGCGGGAGGCGAGCAGTACTTC. Translation gives CATSDFAGGEQYF.

The genes are TRBV29-1 and TRBJ2-5; no reliable D call. The end of the DNA fits TRBJ2-7 better, so the J call may be wrong. The CDR3 consists of 11 residues. Germline CDR1 and CDR2: SQVTM and ANQGSEA. In DNA, the CDR3 is TGCAGCGTTGCGAAGGGCGTCGAGCAGTACTTC. It translates to CSVAKGVEQYF.

This clonotype has a count of ten or more. This rearrangement joins TRBV15 to TRBJ1-5; no firm D call. V was cut by 0 bases and J by 0 bases, with 15 bases left in between. CDR1 and CDR2 from the germline V gene are LNHNV and YYDKDF (reference sequence). The CDR3 totals 18 residues. This CDR3 is CATSRDRREGYSNQPQHF. Here the CDR3 DNA reads TGTGCCACCAGCAGAGATCGGAGGGAGGGATATAGCAATCAGCCCCAGCATTTT.

This chain connects TRBV2 to TRBJ1-4; perhaps TRBD1 as D (5 bases). V lost 8 bases, J lost 4 bases, and 11 bases lay in between. The CDR3 has 13 residues. Germline CDR1 SNHLY, CDR2 FYNNEI. CDR3 region: CASRDSFNEKLFF. DNA of the CDR3: TGTGCCAGCCGCGACAGCTTTAATGAAAAACTGTTTTTT. Combining the CDR3 with reference TRBV2 and TRBJ1-4 gives the whole variable domain EPEVTQTPSHQVTQMGQEVILRCVPISNHLYFYWYRQILGQKVEFLVSFYNNEISEKSEIFDDQFSVERPDGSNFTLKIRSTKLEDSAMYFCASRDSFNEKLFFGSGTQLSVL.